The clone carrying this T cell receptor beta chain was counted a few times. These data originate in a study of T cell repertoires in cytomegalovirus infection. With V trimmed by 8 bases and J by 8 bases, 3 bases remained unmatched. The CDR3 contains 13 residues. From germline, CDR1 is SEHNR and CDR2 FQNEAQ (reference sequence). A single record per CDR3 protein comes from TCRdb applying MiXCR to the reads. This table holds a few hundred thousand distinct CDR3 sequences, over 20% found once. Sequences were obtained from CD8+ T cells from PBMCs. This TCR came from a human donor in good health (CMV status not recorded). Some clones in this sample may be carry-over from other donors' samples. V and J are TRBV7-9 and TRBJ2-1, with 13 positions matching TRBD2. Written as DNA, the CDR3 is TGTGCCAGCGGGACTAGCGGGGCGGATGAGCAGTTCTTC. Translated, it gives CASGTSGADEQFF.